This TCR beta chain was identified in a study of radiation and T cells in renal cell carcinoma. Looking at the study overall: Nephrectomy followed 15 Gy stereotactic body radiation by 4 weeks.

Note on this clone: What it binds is unknown.

The sample's time point: baseline pretreatment blood. Documented treatment: 15 Gy SBRT to primary tumor, nephrectomy 4 weeks later. After SBRT, blood was collected at 2 and 4 weeks, plus baseline. Clear cell pathology was present in this patient's renal cell carcinoma. Measured with immunoSEQ multiplex PCR; TCRdb has only the in-frame clones, and not every one. The table shows some 50,000 clones, with 65% to 90% occurring only once. The CDR3 length is 13 residues. Trimming removed 9 bases at V and 11 bases at J, with 20 bases between. Germline V gene data show CDR1 as MNHNS and CDR2 as SASEGT. Broader study findings: In blood, top tumor clones expanded by 2 weeks, shrinking by 4.

This chain links TRBV6-1 with TRBJ2-1; D not certain. This material consisted of blood, taken from a patient whose treatment included radiotherapy and nephrectomy. The sequence was collected from a woman aged 70-85 years with renal cell carcinoma. The CDR3 protein is CASPSDPQGKQFF. CDR3 bases: TGTGCCAGTCCATCGGACCCGCAAGGGAAGCAGTTCTTC.